This T cell receptor beta chain was retrieved from a study of CD8 T cells in ankylosing spondylitis. This clonotype was seen ten or more times. Its antigen is currently unknown. J gave up 8 bases and V 6 bases, and 6 bases lay outside the gene matches. Germline-derived CDR1 and CDR2 are SQVTM and ANQGSEA. This CDR3 has 13 residues. General study results and limits: Researchers reportedly found disease-linked clones significantly enriched in matched ankylosing spondylitis synovial fluid. In reactive arthritis synovial fluid and blood, some motif variants had been reported before. Peripheral blood held disease-linked clones only at relatively low frequency, and these were CD8+. Seemingly distinctive of ankylosing spondylitis blood was a TCR beta motif formed by eight highly homologous variants.

Construction of TCR beta libraries was performed using quantitative 5'-RACE with molecular barcodes. Via MiXCR, TCRdb re-called the 5' RACE reads, giving one row per CDR3 protein. This sample has some 800,000 distinct CDR3 sequences, with 10% to 15% found just once. The V call is TRBV29-1, the J call TRBJ2-1; 11 positions match TRBD1. The sequenced sample consisted of blood, either unsorted or a sorted T cell fraction (not recorded which). The sequence derives from a male donor with ankylosing spondylitis. For the CDR3, the DNA is TGCAGCGTGGGGACAGGGGGGAACCATGAGCAGTTCTTC. It translates to CSVGTGGNHEQFF.